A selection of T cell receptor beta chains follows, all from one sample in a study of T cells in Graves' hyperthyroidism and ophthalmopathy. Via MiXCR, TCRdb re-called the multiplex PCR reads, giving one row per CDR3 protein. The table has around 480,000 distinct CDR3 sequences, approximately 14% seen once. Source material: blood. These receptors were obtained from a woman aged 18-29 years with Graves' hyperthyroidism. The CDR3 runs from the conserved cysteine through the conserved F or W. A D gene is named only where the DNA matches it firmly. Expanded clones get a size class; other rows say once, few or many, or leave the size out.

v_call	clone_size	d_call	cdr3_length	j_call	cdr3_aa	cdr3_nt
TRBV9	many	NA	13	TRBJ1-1	CASSASGESEAFF	TGTGCCAGCAGCGCTTCAGGTGAATCTGAAGCTTTCTTT
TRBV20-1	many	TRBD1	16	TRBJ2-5	CSARPGTEPIQETQYF	TGCAGTGCTAGACCTGGGACAGAGCCCATCCAAGAGACCCAGTACTTC
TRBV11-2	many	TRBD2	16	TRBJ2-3	CASSLYGTSHTDTQYF	TGTGCCAGCAGTTTATACGGGACTAGCCACACAGATACGCAGTATTTT
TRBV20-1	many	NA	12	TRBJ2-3	CSARRSVDTQYF	TGCAGTGCTAGAAGGAGCGTAGATACGCAGTATTTT
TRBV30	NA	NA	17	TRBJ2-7	CAWSRIVRGSWSYEQYF	TGTGCCTGGAGTAGGATCGTGAGGGGAAGTTGGTCCTACGAGCAGTACTTC
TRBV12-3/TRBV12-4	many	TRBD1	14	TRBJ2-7	CASRKPGQGSEQYF	TGTGCCAGCAGGAAGCCGGGACAGGGTAGCGAGCAGTACTTC
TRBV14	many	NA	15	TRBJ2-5	CASSQGPGRQETQYF	TGTGCCAGCAGCCAGGGACCCGGTCGGCAAGAGACCCAGTACTTC
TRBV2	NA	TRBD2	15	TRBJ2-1	CASNELAGAYNEQFF	TGTGCCAGCAACGAACTAGCGGGAGCCTACAATGAGCAGTTCTTC
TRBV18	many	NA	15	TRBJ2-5	CASSRLGAEQETQYF	TGTGCCAGCTCGCGCTTAGGGGCAGAACAAGAGACCCAGTACTTC
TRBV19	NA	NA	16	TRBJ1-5	CASSIRGAVSNQPQHF	TGTGCCAGTAGTATCCGTGGGGCAGTTAGCAATCAGCCCCAGCATTTT
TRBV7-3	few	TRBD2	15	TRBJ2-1	CASSYGTSGPYEQFF	TGTGCCAGCAGCTACGGGACTAGCGGCCCTTATGAGCAGTTCTTC
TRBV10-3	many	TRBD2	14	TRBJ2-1	CAIKTSGREDEQFF	TGTGCCATAAAGACTAGCGGGAGAGAGGATGAGCAGTTCTTC
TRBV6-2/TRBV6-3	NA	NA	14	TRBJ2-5	CASSPIGEVQTQYF	TGTGCCAGCAGCCCTATAGGGGAAGTACAGACCCAGTACTTC
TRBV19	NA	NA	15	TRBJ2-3	CASSIAQGTTDTQYF	TGTGCCAGTAGTATCGCTCAGGGGACCACAGATACGCAGTATTTT
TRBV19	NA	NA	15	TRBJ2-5	CTSSLGLIPQETQYF	TGTACCAGTAGTCTGGGACTGATTCCCCAAGAGACCCAGTACTTC
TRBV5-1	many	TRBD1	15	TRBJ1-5	CASSLGTGDNQPQHF	TGCGCCAGCAGCTTGGGGACAGGGGACAATCAGCCCCAGCATTTT
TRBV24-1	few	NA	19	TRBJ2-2	CATSDFWGSPGTNTGEPFF	TGTGCCACCAGTGATTTTTGGGGTAGTCCGGGGACGAACACCGGGGAGCCGTTTTTT
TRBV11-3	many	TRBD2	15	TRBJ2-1	CASSLTSGKNNEQFF	TGTGCCAGCTCCTTGACTAGCGGGAAGAACAATGAGCAGTTCTTC
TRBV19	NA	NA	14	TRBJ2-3	CASTDPGGTDTQYF	TGTGCCAGTACGGACCCCGGCGGCACAGATACGCAGTATTTT
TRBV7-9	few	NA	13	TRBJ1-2	CASSLSQEHGYTF	TGTGCCAGCAGCTTGAGCCAAGAACATGGCTACACCTTC
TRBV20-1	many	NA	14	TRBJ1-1	CSARASEMNTEAFF	TGCAGTGCTAGAGCTTCAGAAATGAACACTGAAGCTTTCTTT
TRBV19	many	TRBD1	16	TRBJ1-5	CASTGTGQGPNQPQHF	TGTGCCAGTACCGGAACTGGACAGGGGCCCAACCAGCCCCAGCATTTT
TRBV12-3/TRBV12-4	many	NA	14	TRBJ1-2	CASSYPSPDYGYTF	TGTGCCAGCAGTTACCCCTCCCCAGACTATGGCTACACCTTC
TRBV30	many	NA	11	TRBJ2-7	CAWSERNEQYF	TGTGCCTGGAGTGAAAGGAACGAGCAGTACTTC
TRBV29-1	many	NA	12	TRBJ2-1	CSVESRYNEQFF	TGCAGCGTTGAGAGCCGTTACAATGAGCAGTTCTTC
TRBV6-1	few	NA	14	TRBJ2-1	CAGNEGGPYNEQFF	TGTGCCGGCAATGAGGGGGGCCCCTACAATGAGCAGTTCTTC
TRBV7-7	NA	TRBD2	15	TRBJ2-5	CASSLSLGGQETQYF	TGTGCCAGCAGCTTAAGTCTGGGAGGGCAAGAGACCCAGTACTTC
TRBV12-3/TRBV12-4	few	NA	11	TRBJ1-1	CASSTWTGAFF	TGTGCCAGCAGCACGTGGACTGGAGCTTTCTTT
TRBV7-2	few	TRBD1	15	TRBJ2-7	CASSPPGGLSYEQYF	TGTGCCAGCAGCCCCCCAGGGGGCCTTTCCTACGAGCAGTACTTC
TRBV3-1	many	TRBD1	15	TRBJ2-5	CASSQRQGAQETQYF	TGTGCCAGCAGCCAACGACAGGGGGCCCAAGAGACCCAGTACTTC
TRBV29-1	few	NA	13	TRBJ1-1	CSVADRMNTEAFF	TGCAGCGTTGCCGACAGGATGAACACTGAAGCTTTCTTT
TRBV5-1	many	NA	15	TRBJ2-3	CASSLAMGRTDTQYF	TGCGCCAGCAGCTTGGCCATGGGAAGGACAGATACGCAGTATTTT
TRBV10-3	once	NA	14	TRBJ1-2	CAIRAGAGVGGYTF	TGTGCCATCAGGGCCGGGGCAGGGGTTGGTGGCTACACCTTC
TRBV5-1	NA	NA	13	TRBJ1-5	CASSPWGNQPQHF	TGCGCCAGCAGCCCCTGGGGGAATCAGCCCCAGCATTTT
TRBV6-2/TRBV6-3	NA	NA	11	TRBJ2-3	CASRLVDTQYF	TGTGCCAGCAGACTAGTGGATACGCAGTATTTT
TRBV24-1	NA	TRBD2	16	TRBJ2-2	CATSGQLAVNTGDLFF	TGTGCCACCAGTGGCCAACTAGCGGTGAACACCGGGGATCTGTTTTTT
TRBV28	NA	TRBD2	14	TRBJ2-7	CASSQTSGRGEQYF	TGTGCCAGCAGTCAGACTAGCGGGAGGGGCGAGCAGTACTTC
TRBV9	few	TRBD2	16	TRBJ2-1	CASSATGTSGSTEQFF	TGTGCCAGCAGCGCAACCGGGACTAGCGGGAGTACTGAGCAGTTCTTC
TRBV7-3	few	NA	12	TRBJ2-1	CASSLNVGEQFF	TGTGCCAGCAGCTTAAACGTTGGTGAGCAGTTCTTC
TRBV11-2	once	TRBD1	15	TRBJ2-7	CASSLPGGPRWEQYF	TGTGCCAGCAGCTTACCAGGGGGCCCACGTTGGGAGCAGTACTTC
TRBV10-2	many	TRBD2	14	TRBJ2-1	CASGSSGTYNEQFF	TGCGCCAGCGGAAGTAGCGGGACTTACAATGAGCAGTTCTTC
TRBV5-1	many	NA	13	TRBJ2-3	CASTGQSADTQYF	TGCGCCAGCACCGGCCAGAGTGCAGATACGCAGTATTTT
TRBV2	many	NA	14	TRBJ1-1	CASSWDTLNTEAFF	TGTGCCAGCAGCTGGGACACTCTAAACACTGAAGCTTTCTTT
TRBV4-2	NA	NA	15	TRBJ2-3	CASSQETLYTDTQYF	TGTGCCAGCAGCCAAGAAACGTTATATACAGATACGCAGTATTTT
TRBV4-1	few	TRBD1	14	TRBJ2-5	CASSQWDRLETPYF	TGCGCCAGCAGCCAATGGGACAGGCTGGAGACCCCGTACTTC
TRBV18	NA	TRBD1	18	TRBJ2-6	CASSPTGGAFSGANVLTF	TGTGCCAGCTCACCCACAGGGGGCGCCTTCTCTGGGGCCAACGTCCTGACTTTC
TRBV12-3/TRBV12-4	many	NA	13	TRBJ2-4	CASSSMEGDIQYF	TGTGCCAGCAGTTCGATGGAGGGGGACATTCAGTACTTC
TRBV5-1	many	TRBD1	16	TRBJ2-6	CASSANRGTGANVLTF	TGCGCCAGCAGCGCCAACAGGGGTACCGGGGCCAACGTCCTGACTTTC
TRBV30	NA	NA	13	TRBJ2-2	CAWRGDTPGELFF	TGTGCCTGGAGGGGGGACACTCCGGGGGAGCTGTTTTTT
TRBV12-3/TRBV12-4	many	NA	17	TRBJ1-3	CASRASLGGTSGNTIYF	TGTGCCAGCAGGGCTTCGCTTGGGGGGACCTCTGGAAACACCATATATTTT
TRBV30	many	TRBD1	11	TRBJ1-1	CACQGAAEAFF	TGTGCCTGCCAGGGGGCCGCTGAAGCTTTCTTT
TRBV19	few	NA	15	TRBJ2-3	CASKGQGSALDTQYF	TGTGCCAGTAAGGGGCAGGGGTCCGCACTTGATACGCAGTATTTT
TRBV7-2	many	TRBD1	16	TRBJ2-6	CASSLQTGSGANVLTF	TGTGCCAGCAGCTTACAGACAGGGTCTGGGGCCAACGTCCTGACTTTC
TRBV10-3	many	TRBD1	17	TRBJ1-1	CAVHPGQGALLNTEAFF	TGTGCCGTTCACCCAGGACAGGGGGCTTTGTTGAACACTGAAGCTTTCTTT